This TCR beta chain was recovered during a study of prognosis after radiotherapy for stage I lung cancer. Study-wide background: All of the enrolled patients had stage I non-small cell lung cancer, and they joined between April 2018 and 2019. Radiotherapy: SBRT, 3 to 5 fractions, biologically effective dose at least 100 Gy.

With 4 bases removed from V and 0 bases from J, the gap between germline ends came to 10 bases. The CDR3 is 14 amino acids. The germline gives CDR1 KGHSH, CDR2 LQKENI. The TCR beta CDR3 region was amplified from genomic DNA, with two rounds of multiplex PCR being used for the amplification. First-round PCR used primers specific to each TRBV and TRBJ gene. TCRdb independently ran MiXCR on the multiplex PCR reads; one entry per CDR3 protein. Among about 13,000 distinct CDR3 sequences listed, around two fifths were seen once. Sequenced here: PBMCs, sampled before or after stereotactic body radiation therapy (not recorded which). V is TRBV18 and J is TRBJ2-7; D unclear. This receptor was obtained from a donor over 45 with non-small cell lung cancer. The chain's CDR3 is CASSLLRDSYEQYF. CDR3 coding DNA: TGTGCCAGCTCACTTCTGCGAGACTCCTACGAGCAGTACTTC.